The 28 T cell receptor beta chains below come from one sample, sequenced in a study of blood T cell repertoires in COVID-19. Here immunoSEQ multiplex PCR was the method, and the copy in TCRdb shows in-frame clones only, minus some. The sample holds approximately 170,000 clones, more than 65% seen once. Sequenced material: peripheral blood. The source of these receptors is a woman aged 80 or older with active or convalescent COVID-19.

V usage is TRBV29-1 and J usage is TRBJ2-5; 9 bases align to TRBD2. Per germline, CDR1 SQVTM and CDR2 ANQGSEA. V trimming: 8 bases; J trimming: 1 base; junction bases outside the gene matches: 14. The CDR3 has 16 amino acids. The CDR3 here is CSIPAGGGRRQETQYF. The CDR3 bases are TGCAGCATTCCGGCGGGAGGGGGCCGCCGCCAAGAGACCCAGTACTTC. The full variable domain, rest sourced from reference TRBV29-1 and TRBJ2-5, is SAVISQKPSRDICQRGTSLTIQCQVDSQVTMMFWYRQQPGQSLTLIATANQGSEATYESGFVIDKFPISRPNLTFSTLTVSNMSPEDSSIYLCSIPAGGGRRQETQYFGPGTRLLVL.

CDR3 sequence reads: CASSEGHLIFGYTF. CDR3 nucleotides: TGTGCCAGCAGTGAAGGGCACCTTATTTTTGGCTACACCTTC. The chain recombines TRBV2 with TRBJ1-2; D unclear. Trimming cost V 1 base and J 7 bases, with 13 bases left between them. Germline V gives CDR1 SNHLY, CDR2 FYNNEI. CDR3 length: 14 amino acids. Full variable domain (rest looked up from reference TRBV2 and TRBJ1-2): EPEVTQTPSHQVTQMGQEVILRCVPISNHLYFYWYRQILGQKVEFLVSFYNNEISEKSEIFDDQFSVERPDGSNFTLKIRSTKLEDSAMYFCASSEGHLIFGYTFGSGTRLTVV.

V gene TRBV7-9 combines with J gene TRBJ2-2; maybe TRBD2 (5 bases). V gave up 3 bases and J gave up 8 bases, with 10 bases separating them. Germline V gene lookup returns CDR1 SEHNR and CDR2 FQNEAQ (reference sequence). CDR3 size: 13 residues. This chain's CDR3 is CASSFGESGELFF. In DNA form, the CDR3 reads TGTGCCAGCAGCTTTGGGGAGTCGGGGGAGCTGTTTTTT. The full variable domain, rest sourced from reference TRBV7-9 and TRBJ2-2, is DTGVSQNPRHKITKRGQNVTFRCDPISEHNRLYWYRQTLGQGPEFLTYFQNEAQLEKSRLLSDRFSAERPKGSFSTLEIQRTEQGDSAMYLCASSFGESGELFFGEGSRLTVL.

The chain has TRBV5-4 and TRBJ1-1; a weak D match, TRBD1 (5 bases). Germline V gene sequence: CDR1 SGHNT, CDR2 YYREEE (reference sequence). V shed 3 bases and J shed 5 bases, with 17 bases lying between them. This CDR3 comprises 15 residues. CDR3 DNA: TGTGCCAGCAGCTCCTCTCGGGGGGTATATACTGAAGCTTTCTTT. This codes for CASSSSRGVYTEAFF.

The V call is TRBV6-6, the J call TRBJ2-5; TRBD1 agrees at 8 bases. V was clipped by 2 bases and J by 4 bases; unmatched bases: 3. The CDR3 runs 14 residues. Germline V gene sequence: CDR1 MNHNY, CDR2 SVGAGI (reference sequence). The CDR3 reads CASSYGQGGETQYF. CDR3 coding DNA: TGTGCCAGCAGTTACGGACAGGGAGGAGAGACCCAGTACTTC.

V and J are TRBV6-5 and TRBJ2-7; 10 positions match TRBD2. Trimming removed 10 bases from V and 2 bases from J; junction bases left unmatched: 5. Germline CDR1 and CDR2: MNHEY and SVGAGI. The CDR3 extends over 13 amino acids. The CDR3, as DNA: TGTGCCACTACGACTAGCGGGCCCTACGAGCAGTACTTC. Protein: CATTTSGPYEQYF.

About this clone: At one end the junction does not follow the germline gene, possibly because of a read error. The chain couples TRBV5-4 to TRBJ1-1; D might be TRBD1 (6 bases). The germline CDR1 and CDR2 sequences are SGHNT and YYREEE (reference sequence). The CDR3 loop spans 12 amino acids. CDR3 nucleotides: TGTGCCAGCAGCTTGGGGCGGACAGAAAGGGACTTT. Amino acid sequence: CASSLGRTERDF.

The CDR3, as DNA: TGTGCCAGCAGCTTAGAGATGAGGGACACGGCTTTCTTT. It translates to CASSLEMRDTAFF. The gene calls are TRBV11-2 and TRBJ1-1, with D possibly being TRBD1 (6 bases). The CDR3 sequence is 13 residues long. The ends were cut back, 0 bases at V and 11 bases at J, with 13 bases in the middle. Germline CDR1 SGHAT, CDR2 FQNNGV.

The chain combines TRBV25-1 with TRBJ1-1; possibly TRBD1 for D (5 bases). V was cut by 4 bases and J by 2 bases, with 14 bases left in between. Germline CDR1 MGHDK, CDR2 SYGVNS. This CDR3 is 15 amino acids long. Here the CDR3 reads CASSGSAGLNTEAFF. The CDR3 DNA reads as TGTGCCAGCAGTGGAAGTGCGGGGCTAAACACTGAAGCTTTCTTT.

V and J are TRBV5-1 and TRBJ1-1; TRBD1 might be the D (6 bases). Germline lookup yields CDR1 SGHRS and CDR2 YFSETQ. CDR3 length equals 13 residues. V was shortened by 7 bases and J by 3 bases, with 13 bases between the two germline ends. CDR3 amino acids: CASADRLYTEAFF. In DNA, the CDR3 is TGCGCCAGCGCTGACAGGCTGTACACTGAAGCTTTCTTT.

The gene calls are TRBV5-4 and TRBJ2-7; 9 bases fit TRBD1. This CDR3 spans 15 amino acids. V shed 4 bases and J 5 bases; nucleotides not matched to a gene: 10. Looked up from germline, CDR1 is SGHNT and CDR2 is YYREEE (reference sequence). Here the CDR3 reads CASSNPGQGFDEQYF. In DNA form, the CDR3 reads TGTGCCAGCAGCAACCCGGGACAGGGTTTCGACGAGCAGTACTTC. The full variable domain, completed using reference TRBV5-4 and TRBJ2-7, is ETGVTQSPTHLIKTRGQQVTLRCSSQSGHNTVSWYQQALGQGPQFIFQYYREEENGRGNFPPRFSGLQFPNYSSELNVNALELDDSALYLCASSNPGQGFDEQYFGPGTRLTVT.

This clone was counted a few times. The chain uses TRBV5-1 and TRBJ1-3; 7 bases match TRBD1. Germline V gives CDR1 SGHRS, CDR2 YFSETQ. J was trimmed by 2 bases and V by 3 bases; bases with no gene match: 5. The CDR3 consists of 15 residues. CDR3 coding DNA: TGCGCCAGCAGCTGGACAGGTTCCGCTGGAAACACCATATATTTT. Protein: CASSWTGSAGNTIYF.

J is TRBJ2-1 and V is TRBV5-5; 10 positions match TRBD2. The CDR3 covers 15 residues. From germline, CDR1 is SGHKS and CDR2 YYEKEE (reference sequence). After removal of 2 bases from V and 9 bases from J, the junction contained 8 bases not matched to a gene. This chain's CDR3 is CASSFRLAGVLEQFF. CDR3 in DNA: TGTGCCAGCAGCTTTCGTCTAGCGGGAGTTCTTGAGCAGTTCTTC.

The chain is built from TRBV27 and TRBJ2-1; 9 positions agree with TRBD2. The junction had 19 bases not matched to a gene; V was cut back by 0 bases and J by 4 bases. Germline V gene lookup returns CDR1 MNHEY and CDR2 SMNVEV (reference sequence). The CDR3 is made up of 21 amino acids. The CDR3: CASSLSMGSLAGGFLYNEQFF. For the CDR3, the DNA is TGTGCCAGCAGTTTATCAATGGGGTCCCTGGCGGGAGGGTTTCTTTACAATGAGCAGTTCTTC.

The chain combines TRBV5-4 with TRBJ2-1; the match to TRBD2 covers 11 bases. CDR1 SGHNT and CDR2 YYREEE come from the germline V gene (reference sequence). The V segment lost 4 bases and the J segment 7 bases; nucleotides outside the gene matches: 7. The length of the CDR3 is 15 residues. The CDR3 coding sequence is TGTGCCAGCAGCCCACGCAGACTAGCGGGGAATGAGCAGTTCTTC. This translates into CASSPRRLAGNEQFF.

V and J are TRBV6-5 and TRBJ1-6; D is ambiguous. This CDR3 spans 14 amino acids. The germline gives CDR1 MNHEY, CDR2 SVGAGI. V was shortened by 7 bases and J by 7 bases, with 14 bases between the two germline ends. The CDR3 DNA reads TGTGCCAGCACTCGGGAAGTTTGGAATTCACCCCTCCACTTT. Translation: CASTREVWNSPLHF.

This clone has only one observation. The chain has TRBV12-5 and TRBJ1-3, with TRBD1 as a possible D gene (6 bases). Germline CDR1 LGHNT, CDR2 FRNRAP. The CDR3 extends over 17 amino acids. V was cut by 3 bases and J by 0 bases, with 15 bases left in between. The CDR3 sequence is CASGLSQGSYSGNTIYF. The CDR3 region has the DNA TGTGCTAGTGGTTTATCACAGGGCAGTTACTCTGGAAACACCATATATTTT.

The chain is built from TRBV19 and TRBJ1-5; D remains ambiguous. Between the trimmed V and J ends, which lost 4 bases and 3 bases, there was a span of 13 bases. Germline CDR1 and CDR2: LNHDA and SQIVND (reference sequence). This CDR3 spans 15 amino acids. The CDR3 nucleotides read TGTGCCAGTAGTACCGATGAGGGTCCCAATCAGCCCCAGCATTTT. Protein product: CASSTDEGPNQPQHF.

The chain joins TRBV4-1 to TRBJ1-2; D ambiguous. The germline gives CDR1 MGHRA, CDR2 YSYEKL. Trimming cost V 6 bases and J 3 bases, with 17 bases left between them. CDR3 size: 15 residues. In DNA form, the CDR3 reads TGCGCCAGCAGACCTACTCTCGGTGGTTACTATGGCTACACCTTC. Amino acids: CASRPTLGGYYGYTF.

The chain uses TRBV6-5 and TRBJ1-2, with 9 bases that match TRBD1. J was trimmed by 7 bases and V by 6 bases; bases with no gene match: 3. Germline CDR1 and CDR2: MNHEY and SVGAGI. The CDR3 spans 12 residues. CDR3 region: CASSRQGGGYTF. As DNA, the CDR3 is TGTGCCAGCAGCCGACAGGGGGGTGGCTACACCTTC.

This clone was recorded a few times. The V gene is TRBV18, the J gene TRBJ1-1; maybe TRBD1 (6 bases). V was shortened by 4 bases and J by 0 bases, with 9 bases between the two germline ends. Per germline, CDR1 KGHSH and CDR2 LQKENI. There are 14 residues in the CDR3. CDR3 residues: CASSLGQMNTEAFF. The CDR3 DNA reads as TGTGCCAGCTCACTAGGACAGATGAACACTGAAGCTTTCTTT.

V gene TRBV5-4 combines with J gene TRBJ2-7, with 8 bases identical to TRBD2. Germline V CDR1 and CDR2: SGHNT, YYREEE (reference sequence). CDR3 size: 14 residues. V lost 1 base, J lost 7 bases, and 7 bases stayed unmatched. DNA of the CDR3: TGTGCCAGCAGCTTGATAGCGGGAAAAGGAGAGCAGTACTTC. Translated, it gives CASSLIAGKGEQYF.

The chain links TRBV27 to TRBJ2-1; 12 nucleotides align to TRBD2. Germline CDR1 reads MNHEY; CDR2 reads SMNVEV (reference sequence). The CDR3 has 15 amino acids. Losses at the gene ends were 4 bases for V and 8 bases for J; bases not matched to a gene: 6. CDR3 in amino acids: CASSYLAGGWDEQFF. CDR3 DNA sequence: TGTGCCAGCAGTTATCTAGCGGGAGGGTGGGATGAGCAGTTCTTC.

The chain couples TRBV9 to TRBJ2-2, with 7 nucleotides matching TRBD2. The CDR3 consists of 14 residues. CDR1 and CDR2 from the germline V gene are SGDLS and YYNGEE. Germline trimming cut 4 bases from V and 5 bases from J; bases unmatched to any gene: 5. The chain's CDR3 is CASSYRSGTGELFF. The CDR3 DNA reads as TGTGCCAGCAGCTACCGTAGCGGGACCGGGGAGCTGTTTTTT. The full variable domain, rest sourced from reference TRBV9 and TRBJ2-2, is DSGVTQTPKHLITATGQRVTLRCSPRSGDLSVYWYQQSLDQGLQFLIQYYNGEERAKGNILERFSAQQFPDLHSELNLSSLELGDSALYFCASSYRSGTGELFFGEGSRLTVL.

The chain uses TRBV30 and TRBJ1-1, with D possibly TRBD1 on 6 matching bases. The CDR3 contains 13 residues. The germline gives CDR1 GTSNPN, CDR2 SVGIG (reference sequence). V was shortened by 4 bases and J by 6 bases, with 15 bases between the two germline ends. The CDR3 DNA sequence: TGTGCCTGGACCGTGGGGGGGGCCGCTGAAGCTTTCTTT. Protein: CAWTVGGAAEAFF.

This sequence joins TRBV6-5 and TRBJ1-2; no definite D call. CDR1 is MNHEY, CDR2 SVGAGI, per germline. The length of the CDR3 is 13 residues. The V end lost 5 bases, the J end lost 3 bases, and 10 bases lay between the germline ends. In nucleotides, the CDR3 is TGTGCCAGCAGTCGCGGGAGGGACTATGGCTACACCTTC. Its translation: CASSRGRDYGYTF.

The gene calls are TRBV30 and TRBJ1-6; D call uncertain. The CDR3 loop spans 14 amino acids. Per germline, CDR1 GTSNPN and CDR2 SVGIG (reference sequence). Trimming stripped 2 bases from V and 7 bases from J, with 12 bases between. CDR3 nucleotide sequence: TGTGCCTGGAGTACCCGGGATTCAAATTCACCCCTCCACTTT. Residues: CAWSTRDSNSPLHF.

The rearrangement uses TRBV6-5 and TRBJ2-5; a weak D match, TRBD2 (5 bases). V was pared by 5 bases and J by 2 bases, with 12 bases between. The length of the CDR3 is 14 residues. Germline V gene sequence: CDR1 MNHEY, CDR2 SVGAGI. CDR3 DNA: TGTGCCAGCAGTCGGGGTGGGTCTCAAGAGACCCAGTACTTC. It translates to CASSRGGSQETQYF.